This is a list of T cell receptor beta chains from one sample in a study of identical twins. TCRdb reanalysed the 5' RACE reads using MiXCR and keeps one entry per CDR3 protein. The sample consists of under 500,000 distinct CDR3 sequences, around an eighth of them appearing once. This sample was also put to use in a study of yellow fever vaccine responses in identical twins.

Sequenced input: CD4+ T cells sorted from blood. The source is a woman aged 18-35 years in good health. The CDR3 runs from the conserved cysteine through the conserved F or W. A D gene is named only where the DNA matches it firmly. Size is stated for part of the rows, as once, few or many counts, or as a class when the clone is expanded.

>NA|NA|TRBJ2-3|TRBV7-9
TGTGCCAGCAGCTTAACCCGGAGTGGGGATACGCAGTATTTT
CASSLTRSGDTQYF
>few|NA|TRBJ2-7|TRBV3-1
TGTGCCAGCAGCCAAGAAACCCCCCGTGGGGCCGAGCAGTACTTC
CASSQETPRGAEQYF
>NA|NA|TRBJ2-3|TRBV4-1
TGCGCCAGCAGCCAAGATGGAGGCAGCAGCACAGATACGCAGTATTTT
CASSQDGGSSTDTQYF
>few|NA|TRBJ2-2|TRBV9
TGTGCCAGCAGCGCCCGCGGTAGCGGGGAGCTGTTTTTT
CASSARGSGELFF
>few|TRBD1|TRBJ2-1|TRBV5-1
TGCGCCAGCAGCGATCAGGGGGATGAGCAGTTCTTC
CASSDQGDEQFF
>NA|TRBD2|TRBJ2-3|TRBV28
TGTGCCAGCAGTGGGCGAACCGGGACTAGCGGGAGGAAGGGGGGCACAGATACGCAGTATTTT
CASSGRTGTSGRKGGTDTQYF
>NA|NA|TRBJ2-7|TRBV6-4
TGTGCCAGCAGTGCACAGGGAACAGAGAACGAGCAGTACTTC
CASSAQGTENEQYF
>NA|NA|TRBJ2-2|TRBV7-2
TGTGCCAGCAACGACGGCACCGGGGAGCTGTTTTTT
CASNDGTGELFF
>few|NA|TRBJ2-3|TRBV6-1
TGTGCCAGCAGCTTGCGGCGGGTTCTAAGCACAGATACGCAGTATTTT
CASSLRRVLSTDTQYF
>NA|NA|TRBJ1-3|TRBV13
TGTGCCAGCAGCGCGTTGGGCCCCTCGGGAAACACCATATATTTT
CASSALGPSGNTIYF
>NA|TRBD1|TRBJ2-6|TRBV10-3
TGTGCCATCAGTGATTCCGGGACAGGGGTTAGCTCTGGGGCCAACGTCCTGACTTTC
CAISDSGTGVSSGANVLTF
>NA|TRBD2|TRBJ2-2|TRBV9
TGTGCCAGCAGCTCTCGGACTAGCGGGAGGGCAGGCACCGGGGAGCTGTTTTTT
CASSSRTSGRAGTGELFF
>NA|NA|TRBJ2-5|TRBV29-1
TGCAGCGTGGCACGCAGGGGTGGGGAGGGGACCCAGTACTTC
CSVARRGGEGTQYF
>few|NA|TRBJ2-5|TRBV5-5
TGTGCCAGCAGCTTGACAGGGAGGTACCAAGAGACCCAGTACTTC
CASSLTGRYQETQYF
>few|NA|TRBJ2-7|TRBV20-1
TGCAGTGCCACGAGGACATCCACCTACGAGCAGTACTTC
CSATRTSTYEQYF
>NA|NA|TRBJ1-2|TRBV5-8
TGTGCCAGCAGAATGGGGGGTTCCTATGGCTACACCTTC
CASRMGGSYGYTF
>NA|NA|TRBJ2-2|TRBV2
TGTGCCAGCTCGGACGGACGGTACACCGGGGAGCTGTTTTTT
CASSDGRYTGELFF
>many|NA|TRBJ2-5|TRBV5-1
TGTGCCAGCTCACGTTCTCAAGAGACCCAGTACTTC
CASSRSQETQYF
>many|NA|TRBJ2-5|TRBV29-1
TGCAGCGTTGATGGGTGGCCCACCCAAGAGACCCAGTACTTC
CSVDGWPTQETQYF
>many|NA|TRBJ2-1|TRBV20-1
TGCAGTGCCGAAGAAGGGCTCAATGAGCAGTTCTTC
CSAEEGLNEQFF
>many|NA|TRBJ1-1|TRBV29-1
TGCAGCGTTGGGGGAAAGACACTGAACACTGAAGCTTTCTTT
CSVGGKTLNTEAFF
>few|NA|TRBJ2-1|TRBV20-1
TGCAGCGCCTATAGCAGCCTATCCTACAATGAGCAGTTCTTC
CSAYSSLSYNEQFF
>NA|NA|TRBJ1-1|TRBV30
TGTGCCTGGAGTGTAGAGGGGTGGAACACTGAAGCTTTCTTT
CAWSVEGWNTEAFF
>few|TRBD2|TRBJ2-7|TRBV20-1
TGCAGTGCTTCACCATCTAGCGGTGACTACGAGCAGTACTTC
CSASPSSGDYEQYF
>NA|NA|TRBJ2-7|TRBV20-1
TGCAGTGCTAGAGATCCCCGGGGCGGGTTCTACGAGCAGTACTTC
CSARDPRGGFYEQYF
>few|TRBD2|TRBJ2-1|TRBV4-3
TGCGCCAGCAGCCAAGACTTAAGCGGGAGCTCCTACAATGAGCAGTTCTTC
CASSQDLSGSSYNEQFF
>NA|TRBD2|TRBJ2-3|TRBV7-2
TGTGCCAGCAGCGAACCGGGACTAGCGGGCACAGATACGCAGTATTTT
CASSEPGLAGTDTQYF
>many|TRBD2|TRBJ2-7|TRBV4-3
TGCGCCAGCAGCCAAGTTAAGGGCCAGCGGGGTTACGAGCAGTACTTC
CASSQVKGQRGYEQYF
>NA|NA|TRBJ1-5|TRBV10-3
TGTGCCATCTGGGCGGGTCAGGATCAGCCCCAGCATTTT
CAIWAGQDQPQHF
>many|NA|TRBJ1-6|TRBV29-1
TGCAGCGCGTCTAGGGGGACCGATTCACCCCTCCACTTT
CSASRGTDSPLHF
>NA|TRBD2|TRBJ2-1|TRBV11-2
TGTGCCAGCAGCTCCTCGGGACTAGCGGGAGTGATCGGGAATGAGCAGTTCTTC
CASSSSGLAGVIGNEQFF
>few|TRBD2|TRBJ2-3|TRBV29-1
TGCAGCGTTGATGGGACTAGCGGGAGGCACACAGATACGCAGTATTTT
CSVDGTSGRHTDTQYF
>few|NA|TRBJ1-1|TRBV4-2
TGTGCCAGCAGCCATCTCCAGGACAGCGCTGAAGCTTTCTTT
CASSHLQDSAEAFF
>many|NA|TRBJ2-5|TRBV18
TGCGCCAGCAGCCCTAAGGGGGAGACCCAGTACTTC
CASSPKGETQYF
>few|NA|TRBJ2-7|TRBV6-2/TRBV6-3
TGTGCCAGCAGTTACGTTCAGGGAACCTACGAGCAGTACTTC
CASSYVQGTYEQYF
>NA|NA|TRBJ2-2|TRBV21-1
TGTGCCAGTTTTTCGGGCACCGGGGAGCTGTTTTTT
CASFSGTGELFF
>many|NA|TRBJ1-1|TRBV10-3
TGTGCCACCAGACAGAGCCTGGACACTGAAGCTTTCTTT
CATRQSLDTEAFF